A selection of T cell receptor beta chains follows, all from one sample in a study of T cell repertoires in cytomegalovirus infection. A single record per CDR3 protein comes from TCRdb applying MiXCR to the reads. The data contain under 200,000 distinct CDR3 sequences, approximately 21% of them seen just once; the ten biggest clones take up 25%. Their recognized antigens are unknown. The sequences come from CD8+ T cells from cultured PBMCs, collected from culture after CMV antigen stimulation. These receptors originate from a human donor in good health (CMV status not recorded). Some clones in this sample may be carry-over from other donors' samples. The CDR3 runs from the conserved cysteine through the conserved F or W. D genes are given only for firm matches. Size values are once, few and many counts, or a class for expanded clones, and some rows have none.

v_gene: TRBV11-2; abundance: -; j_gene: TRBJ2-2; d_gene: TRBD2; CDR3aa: CASSLLDGGSGESLPGELFF; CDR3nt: TGTGCCAGCAGCTTATTAGATGGGGGTAGCGGGGAGTCCTTACCCGGGGAGCTGTTTTTT
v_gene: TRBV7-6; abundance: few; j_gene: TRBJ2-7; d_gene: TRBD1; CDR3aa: CASSLGQGNYEQYF; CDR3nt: TGTGCCAGCAGCTTAGGACAGGGGAACTACGAGCAGTACTTC
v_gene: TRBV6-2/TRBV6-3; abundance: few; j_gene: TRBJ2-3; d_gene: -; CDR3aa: CASSYQEAGSDTQYF; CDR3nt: TGTGCCAGCAGTTACCAGGAGGCAGGGTCAGATACGCAGTATTTT
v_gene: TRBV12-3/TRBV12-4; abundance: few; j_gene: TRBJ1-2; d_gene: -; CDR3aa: CASSRIGYGYTF; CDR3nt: TGTGCCAGCAGCCGCATTGGGTATGGCTACACCTTC
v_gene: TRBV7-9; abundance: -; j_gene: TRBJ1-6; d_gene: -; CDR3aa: CASSLGTGGGSPLHF; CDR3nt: TGTGCCAGCAGCTTAGGGACGGGGGGAGGATCACCCCTCCACTTT
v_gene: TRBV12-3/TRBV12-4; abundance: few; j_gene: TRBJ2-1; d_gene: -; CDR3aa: CASSQAVEQFF; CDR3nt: TGTGCCAGCAGTCAAGCGGTTGAGCAGTTCTTC
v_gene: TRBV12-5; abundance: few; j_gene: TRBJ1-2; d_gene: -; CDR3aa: CASGLDPLDGYTF; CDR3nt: TGTGCTAGTGGTTTGGACCCTCTCGATGGCTACACCTTC
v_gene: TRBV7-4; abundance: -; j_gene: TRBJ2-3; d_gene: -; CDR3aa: CASISPQGPTFRPDTQYF; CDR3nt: TGTGCCAGCATTAGCCCTCAGGGCCCCACCTTTCGCCCAGATACGCAGTATTTT
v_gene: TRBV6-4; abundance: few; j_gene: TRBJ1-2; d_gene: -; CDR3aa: CASSDSTEGLKNGYTF; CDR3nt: TGTGCCAGCAGTGACTCGACTGAGGGTCTGAAGAATGGCTACACCTTC
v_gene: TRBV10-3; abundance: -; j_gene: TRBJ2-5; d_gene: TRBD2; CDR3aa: CAISEGLAGFQETQYF; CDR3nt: TGTGCCATCAGTGAGGGGTTAGCGGGGTTCCAAGAGACCCAGTACTTC
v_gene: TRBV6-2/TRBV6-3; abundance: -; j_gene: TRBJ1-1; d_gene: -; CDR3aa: CASSLSSRRNTEAFF; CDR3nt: TGTGCCAGCAGCCTTAGCAGCAGGCGGAACACTGAAGCTTTCTTT
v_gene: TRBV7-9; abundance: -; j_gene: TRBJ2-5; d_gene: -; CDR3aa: CASSFWDQETQYF; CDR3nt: TGTGCCAGCAGCTTCTGGGACCAAGAGACCCAGTACTTC